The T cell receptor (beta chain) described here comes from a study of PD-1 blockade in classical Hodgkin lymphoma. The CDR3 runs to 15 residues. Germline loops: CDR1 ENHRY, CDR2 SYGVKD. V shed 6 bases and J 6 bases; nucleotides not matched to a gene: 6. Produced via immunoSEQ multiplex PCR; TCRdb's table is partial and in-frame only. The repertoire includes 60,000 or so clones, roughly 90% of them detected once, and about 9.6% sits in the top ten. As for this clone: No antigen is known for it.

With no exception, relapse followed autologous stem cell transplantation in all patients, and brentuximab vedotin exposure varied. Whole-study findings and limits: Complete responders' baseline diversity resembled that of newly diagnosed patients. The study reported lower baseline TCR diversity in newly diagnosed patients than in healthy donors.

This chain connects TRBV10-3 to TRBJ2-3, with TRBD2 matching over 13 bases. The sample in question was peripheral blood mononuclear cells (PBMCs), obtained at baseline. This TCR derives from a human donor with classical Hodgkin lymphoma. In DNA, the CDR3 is TGTGCCATCAGCCCCGGGACTAGCGGGATGGATACGCAGTATTTT. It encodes CAISPGTSGMDTQYF.